The 7 T cell receptor beta chains in this list originate from one sample, sequenced in a study of T cell changes during pregnancy in multiple sclerosis. TCRdb's copy holds only in-frame clones and misses some; the assay was immunoSEQ multiplex PCR. The sample carries tens of thousands of clones, over 85% recorded once. The sample was peripheral blood, taken in the first trimester of pregnancy. These receptor sequences come from a female donor in good health, enrolled as a control in a pregnancy study.

This chain links TRBV10-3 with TRBJ2-3, with 9 positions matching TRBD2. Germline-derived CDR1 and CDR2 are ENHRY and SYGVKD. The CDR3 extends over 15 amino acids. The J segment lost 4 bases and the V segment lost 2 bases, leaving 4 bases of the junction unmatched. In DNA, the CDR3 is TGTGCCATCAGTGAGGGCGGGAGGGCCGCAGATACGCAGTATTTT. Its protein is CAISEGGRAADTQYF.

This chain links TRBV5-5 with TRBJ1-2; D is unresolved. V was shortened by 2 bases and J by 6 bases, with 14 bases between the two germline ends. The CDR3 has 14 residues. CDR1 is SGHKS, CDR2 YYEKEE, per germline (reference sequence). CDR3 DNA: TGTGCCAGCAGCTTTGCGGGCAGAACCAATGGCTACACCTTC. Translated, it gives CASSFAGRTNGYTF.

The CDR3 DNA follows: TGCGCCAGCAGCACTGACAGCATGAACACTGAAGCTTTCTTT. Translated, it gives CASSTDSMNTEAFF. The J gene is TRBJ1-1, the V gene TRBV5-1, with D possibly being TRBD1 (5 bases). The CDR3 length is 14 residues. CDR1 and CDR2 from the germline V gene are SGHRS and YFSETQ. V dropped 4 bases and J dropped 0 bases, with 10 bases sitting between them. The whole variable domain, filled in from reference TRBV5-1 and TRBJ1-1, reads KAGVTQTPRYLIKTRGQQVTLSCSPISGHRSVSWYQQTPGQGLQFLFEYFSETQRNKGNFPGRFSGRQFSNSRSEMNVSTLELGDSALYLCASSTDSMNTEAFFGQGTRLTVV.

The CDR3 here is CASSRGDEKLFF. CDR3 sequence (DNA): TGTGCCAGCAGTCGGGGAGATGAAAAACTGTTTTTT. The chain couples TRBV6-5 to TRBJ1-4; D is uncertain. The CDR3 has 12 residues. The V gene lost 5 bases and the J gene lost 6 bases, with 7 bases spanning the gap. In germline, CDR1 is MNHEY, CDR2 SVGAGI.

V gene TRBV2 combines with J gene TRBJ1-5; D unresolved. The CDR3 is 13 residues long. Trimming took 3 bases from V and 0 from J, leaving 3 bases between them. Germline CDR1 reads SNHLY; CDR2 reads FYNNEI. DNA for the CDR3: TGTGCCAGCAGTGACTATAGCAATCAGCCCCAGCATTTT. This sequence encodes CASSDYSNQPQHF.

The V and J genes are TRBV5-6 and TRBJ1-5; TRBD1 agrees at 7 bases. Per the germline V gene, CDR1 is SGHDT and CDR2 is YYEEEE. The V segment lost 0 bases and the J segment 0 bases; nucleotides outside the gene matches: 9. The CDR3 is 18 amino acids. CDR3: CASSLGGTVVYSNQPQHF. In DNA, the CDR3 is TGTGCCAGCAGCTTGGGCGGGACAGTTGTTTATAGCAATCAGCCCCAGCATTTT.

This clone was recorded a few times. This chain connects TRBV7-6 to TRBJ1-1, with a possible D match to TRBD1 (6 bases). This CDR3 spans 14 amino acids. Germline assignment: CDR1 SGHVS and CDR2 FNYEAQ. Trimming cost V 8 bases and J 3 bases, with 16 bases left between them. CDR3 amino acids: CASSTPGADTEAFF. The CDR3 nucleotides are TGTGCCAGCTCCACTCCAGGGGCAGACACTGAAGCTTTCTTT. Filled out from reference TRBV7-6 and TRBJ1-1, the complete variable domain reads GAGVSQSPRYKVTKRGQDVALRCDPISGHVSLYWYRQALGQGPEFLTYFNYEAQQDKSGLPNDRFSAERPEGSISTLTIQRTEQRDSAMYRCASSTPGADTEAFFGQGTRLTVV.